The source of this T cell receptor beta chain is a study of blood T cell repertoires in COVID-19. Study-level information: The study drew acute and convalescent COVID-19 samples from the United States, Italy and Spain. The analysed material was cDNA or gDNA that came from T cells, B-cell-depleted T cells, or PBMCs.

TCRdb keeps only in-frame clones here, not all; method: immunoSEQ multiplex PCR. The repertoire includes about 60,000 clones, approximately 85% of them detected once, and 18% sits in the top ten. CDR1 and CDR2 (germline): MNHEY, SVGAGI. The CDR3 length is 14 residues. The trim removed 5 bases at V and 9 bases at J, leaving 6 bases unmatched. Material for sequencing was peripheral blood. This clonotype was obtained from a human donor in a cohort sampled during active COVID-19. The rearrangement uses TRBV6-5 and TRBJ2-1; 11 bases agree with TRBD2. CDR3 in amino acids: CASSQTSGGSEQFF. CDR3 DNA sequence: TGTGCCAGCAGTCAAACTAGCGGGGGCAGTGAGCAGTTCTTC.